These T cell receptor beta chains were read from a single sample in a study of T cell responses to AZD1222 COVID-19 vaccine. This table comes from immunoSEQ multiplex PCR, and its TCRdb copy is limited to in-frame clones, with some not included. The sample yields some 170,000 clones, around nine tenths seen once. The material sequenced was peripheral blood, taken on day 0 of AZD1222 vaccination. The receptors originated from an adult in good health. Both conserved end residues are part of each CDR3. Fields, in order: J gene, clone size, CDR3 length, V gene, D gene, CDR3 protein, CDR3 DNA. D genes are given only for firm matches. Expanded clones are given a class, and other clones once, few, many or no size at all.

TRBJ1-2 . 15 TRBV10-2 . CASSAGQEVNYGYTF TGCGCCAGCAGTGCCGGGCAGGAGGTTAACTATGGCTACACCTTC
TRBJ2-7 . 16 TRBV5-5 TRBD2 CASSLAGLAGVYEQYF TGTGCCAGCAGCTTGGCCGGGCTAGCGGGGGTCTACGAGCAGTACTTC
TRBJ2-7 . 15 TRBV5-5 TRBD1 CASSPLQGVAYEQYF TGTGCCAGCAGCCCCCTACAGGGGGTCGCGTACGAGCAGTACTTC
TRBJ1-6 . 15 TRBV5-1 TRBD1 CASSFRDRVNSPLHF TGCGCCAGCAGCTTCCGGGACAGGGTTAATTCACCCCTCCACTTT
TRBJ2-1 . 12 TRBV20-1 . CSASMEYNEQFF TGCAGTGCTAGTATGGAATACAATGAGCAGTTCTTC
TRBJ2-1 . 16 TRBV7-2 . CASSLGRARAGNEQFF TGTGCCAGCAGCTTAGGTCGAGCCCGAGCTGGTAATGAGCAGTTCTTC
TRBJ2-7 . 15 TRBV27 TRBD2 CASSRTSGRTYEQYF TGTGCCAGCAGTCGGACTAGCGGGAGAACTTACGAGCAGTACTTC
TRBJ1-6 . 16 TRBV19 . CATRAPGGSYNSPLHF TGTGCCACCCGGGCCCCGGGTGGCTCCTATAATTCACCCCTCCACTTT
TRBJ2-7 . 12 TRBV18 . CASSSYGYEQYF TGTGCCAGCTCATCATACGGCTACGAGCAGTACTTC
TRBJ2-2 once 14 TRBV19 . CASSQGRNTGELFF TGTGCCAGTAGCCAAGGCAGGAACACCGGGGAGCTGTTTTTT